This TCR beta chain was sequenced for a study of blood T cells in healthy people across ages. Study details: About one barcoded beta molecule was captured per two T cells (by template switching).

Through a sample-barcoded 5' primer and a J-beta primer mix, a second PCR was run for roughly 6 to 11 cycles. Each cDNA molecule received a tag from a template-switch adaptor that had 12 random nucleotides. MiXCR, run by TCRdb on the 5' RACE reads, gives a single entry per CDR3 protein. The table records some 920,000 distinct CDR3 sequences, roughly 47% of them present only once. Sequenced material: blood. The clonotype was recovered from a woman aged 60-75 years in good health.

CDR3 residues: CASSKTGNYGYTF. The DNA for the CDR3 is TGTGCCAGCAGCAAGACGGGGAACTATGGCTACACCTTC. The chain has TRBV9 and TRBJ1-2, with D hard to call. This CDR3 spans 13 amino acids. Germline V gene sequence: CDR1 SGDLS, CDR2 YYNGEE. Trimming removed 4 bases from V and 2 bases from J, with 9 bases in between.